Listed here are 32 T cell receptor beta chains from one sample, sequenced in a study of blood T cell repertoires in COVID-19. The data were produced by immunoSEQ multiplex PCR, yet TCRdb's version contains in-frame clones alone and is incomplete. The sample holds 200,000 to 250,000 clones; around 87% are singletons and the top ten take about 1.5%. Sequencing was done on a sample of PBMCs or T cells enriched from blood (not recorded which). Receptors originate from a woman aged 50 to 65 who had recovered from COVID-19.

This clone has just one count. The V gene is TRBV3-1 (or the pseudogene TRBV3-2), the J gene TRBJ1-1; TRBD1 is a possible D gene (6 bases). CDR3 length equals 15 residues. With 2 bases removed from V and 1 base from J, the gap between germline ends came to 11 bases. Germline CDR1 reads LGHDT; CDR2 reads YNNKEL (reference sequence). The CDR3: CASSQWRGGNTEAFF. CDR3 DNA sequence: TGTGCCAGCAGCCAATGGAGAGGGGGGAACACTGAAGCTTTCTTT.

The chain combines TRBV3-1 (or the pseudogene TRBV3-2) with TRBJ1-1; 7 bases fit TRBD1. Unmatched junction bases numbered 3, after V lost 2 bases and J lost 6 bases. The germline gives CDR1 LGHDT, CDR2 YNNKEL (reference sequence). This CDR3 has 13 amino acids. The CDR3 sequence is CASSQKGAPEAFF. DNA for the CDR3: TGTGCCAGCAGCCAAAAGGGGGCTCCTGAAGCTTTCTTT.

This clone was counted a few times. The chain combines TRBV18 with TRBJ1-5; D is uncertain. Trimming pared 5 bases from V and 3 bases from J, leaving 14 bases between. The CDR3 runs to 15 residues. Germline V gives CDR1 KGHSH, CDR2 LQKENI. The chain's CDR3 is CASSEADTFNQPQHF. Here the CDR3 DNA reads TGTGCCAGCTCAGAGGCAGATACATTCAATCAGCCCCAGCATTTT.

Remarks on this clone: Other DNA sequences in the sample encode the same CDR3. The chain carries TRBV28 and TRBJ1-1; tentative D call: TRBD1 (5 bases). Germline lookup yields CDR1 MDHEN and CDR2 SYDVKM. V dropped 2 bases and J dropped 4 bases, with 8 bases sitting between them. The CDR3 sequence is 13 residues long. This CDR3 reads CASSLGASTEAFF. As DNA, the CDR3 is TGTGCCAGCAGTTTAGGGGCGAGCACTGAAGCTTTCTTT.

The chain recombines TRBV6-5 with TRBJ1-1; D gene ambiguous. The CDR3 covers 15 residues. Trimming took 5 bases from V and 1 from J, leaving 14 bases between them. Germline CDR1 reads MNHEY; CDR2 reads SVGAGI. The CDR3 spells CASSQNYYWNTEAFF. For the CDR3, the DNA is TGTGCCAGCAGTCAGAACTATTACTGGAACACTGAAGCTTTCTTT.

The DNA of the CDR3 is TGTGCCAGCAGCCACAGGAGCCGTAACACTGAAGCTTTCTTT. It codes for CASSHRSRNTEAFF. The V call is TRBV6-5, the J call TRBJ1-1, with TRBD1 as a possible D gene (5 bases). The V and J ends lost 6 bases and 2 bases respectively, with 13 bases between them. Germline lookup yields CDR1 MNHEY and CDR2 SVGAGI. The CDR3 is 14 residues long.

The chain joins TRBV15 to TRBJ2-7, with D maybe TRBD2 (6 bases). This CDR3 contains 17 residues. Germline CDR1 is LNHNV and CDR2 is YYDKDF (reference sequence). V was cut by 1 base and J by 3 bases, with 19 bases left in between. The CDR3 DNA is TGTGCCACCAGCAGAGCCGGTGGGACTGAGTATAACTACGAGCAGTACTTC. Its translation: CATSRAGGTEYNYEQYF.

The V call is TRBV2, the J call TRBJ2-6, with unresolved D. Looked up from germline, CDR1 is SNHLY and CDR2 is FYNNEI. Deletions cut 7 bases from V and 0 bases from J, with 10 bases between. This CDR3 region has 15 residues. Here the CDR3 reads CASTSLRSGANVLTF. For the CDR3, the DNA is TGTGCCAGCACTAGTTTGCGCTCTGGGGCCAACGTCCTGACTTTC.

The J gene is TRBJ2-1, the V gene TRBV18; D is uncertain. Per the germline V gene, CDR1 is KGHSH and CDR2 is LQKENI. The CDR3 sequence is 14 residues long. Trimming removed 3 bases at V and 14 bases at J, with 20 bases between. DNA for the CDR3: TGTGCCAGCTCACCTGGTTCTATAGTGCCTCCGGAGTTCTTC. Protein: CASSPGSIVPPEFF.

This sequence joins TRBV28 and TRBJ1-5, with D possibly TRBD1 on 5 matching bases. Per the germline V gene, CDR1 is MDHEN and CDR2 is SYDVKM. The length of the CDR3 is 14 residues. V was cut by 6 bases and J by 5 bases, with 14 bases left in between. This chain's CDR3 is CASSTGEFHQPQHF. CDR3 coding DNA: TGTGCCAGCAGCACAGGTGAGTTTCATCAGCCCCAGCATTTT. The variable domain in full, with the rest retrieved from reference TRBV28 and TRBJ1-5, is DVKVTQSSRYLVKRTGEKVFLECVQDMDHENMFWYRQDPGLGLRLIYFSYDVKMKEKGDIPEGYSVSREKKERFSLILESASTNQTSMYLCASSTGEFHQPQHFGDGTRLSIL.

The chain employs TRBV9 and TRBJ2-7; 8 nucleotides line up with TRBD2. Germline V lookup: CDR1 SGDLS, CDR2 YYNGEE. The CDR3 totals 15 residues. Trimming at V came to 0 bases and at J to 1 base, leaving 3 bases not matched to a gene. CDR3 in DNA: TGTGCCAGCAGCGTAGGGCGGGAGGCATCCTACGAGCAGTACTTC. It codes for CASSVGREASYEQYF.

This clone was seen once. This chain joins TRBV10-3 and TRBJ1-5, with TRBD1 as a possible D gene (6 bases). This CDR3 spans 13 amino acids. The V gene's germline CDR1 is ENHRY and CDR2 SYGVKD. The germline V and J ends were trimmed by 11 bases and 4 bases, with 15 bases remaining between them. For the CDR3, the DNA is TGTGCCTCCCAACCAGACAGGAATCAGCCCCAGCATTTT. Protein: CASQPDRNQPQHF.

In DNA form, the CDR3 reads TGTGCCAGCAGTCTTACAATACAACGACTAGCTATTGATGGGTCTTGGAGCACAGATACGCAGTATTTT. Its protein is CASSLTIQRLAIDGSWSTDTQYF. The chain carries TRBV6-6 and TRBJ2-3, with 7 positions matching TRBD2. V shed 5 bases and J 0 bases; nucleotides not matched to a gene: 29. Looked up from germline, CDR1 is MNHNY and CDR2 is SVGAGI (reference sequence). The CDR3 has 23 residues.

This CDR3 reads CASSLESSSYNEQFF. The CDR3 DNA sequence: TGCGCCAGCAGCTTGGAATCGAGCTCCTACAATGAGCAGTTCTTC. The genes are TRBV5-1 and TRBJ2-1; D is undetermined. CDR1 SGHRS and CDR2 YFSETQ come from the germline V gene. Trimming left V 0 bases short and J 0 bases short, with 7 bases between. The CDR3 runs to 15 residues.

This chain connects TRBV12-5 to TRBJ1-2; D is unclear. The germline gives CDR1 LGHNT, CDR2 FRNRAP. This CDR3 is built from 12 residues. V lost 1 base and J 7 bases, leaving 7 bases between the germline ends. The CDR3 sequence: CASGLETGGYTF. DNA for the CDR3: TGTGCTAGTGGTTTGGAGACTGGTGGCTACACCTTC. The full variable domain, in which reference TRBV12-5 and TRBJ1-2 provide the parts outside the CDR3, is DARVTQTPRHKVTEMGQEVTMRCQPILGHNTVFWYRQTMMQGLELLAYFRNRAPLDDSGMPKDRFSAEMPDATLATLKIQPSEPRDSAVYFCASGLETGGYTFGSGTRLTVV.

The rearrangement links TRBV6-5 to TRBJ2-7, with TRBD1 as a possible D gene (5 bases). V lost 2 bases to trimming and J lost 2 bases, with 10 bases between them. The CDR3 extends over 14 amino acids. Germline-derived CDR1 and CDR2 are MNHEY and SVGAGI. The CDR3 sequence: CASSYDWGAYEQYF. CDR3 sequence (DNA): TGTGCCAGCAGTTACGATTGGGGCGCCTACGAGCAGTACTTC.

The rearrangement joins TRBV28 to TRBJ1-5, with D maybe TRBD1 (5 bases). CDR3 length: 13 amino acids. V was shortened by 6 bases and J by 9 bases, with 15 bases between the two germline ends. CDR1 and CDR2 (germline): MDHEN, SYDVKM. Here the CDR3 DNA reads TGTGCCAGCAGGGATATAGGGGCGCGGCCCCAGCATTTT. Amino acid sequence: CASRDIGARPQHF.

V gene TRBV7-9 combines with J gene TRBJ1-1; no clear D gene. CDR1 SEHNR and CDR2 FQNEAQ come from the germline V gene (reference sequence). The V end was cut by 8 bases, the J end by 3 bases, with 7 bases between. The CDR3 has 11 amino acids. CDR3 protein: CASWEDTEAFF. The CDR3 DNA reads TGTGCCAGCTGGGAGGACACTGAAGCTTTCTTT.

This rearrangement joins TRBV14 to TRBJ1-4; D not certain. The CDR3 covers 13 residues. Trimming pared 0 bases from V and 7 bases from J, leaving 6 bases between. Germline-derived CDR1 and CDR2 are SGHDN and FVKESK. The CDR3 region has the DNA TGTGCCAGCAGCCAAGATCTACTTGAAAAACTGTTTTTT. Protein product: CASSQDLLEKLFF. The entire variable domain, with the rest obtained from reference TRBV14 and TRBJ1-4, is as follows: EAGVTQFPSHSVIEKGQTVTLRCDPISGHDNLYWYRRVMGKEIKFLLHFVKESKQDESGMPNNRFLAERTGGTYSTLKVQPAELEDSGVYFCASSQDLLEKLFFGSGTQLSVL.

The rearrangement links TRBV10-1 to TRBJ1-1, with D perhaps matching TRBD1 (6 bases). CDR1 is WNHNN and CDR2 is SYGVQD in the germline V gene (reference sequence). The CDR3 totals 15 residues. Trimming removed 3 bases at V and 3 bases at J, with 14 bases between. The CDR3 sequence is CASSDWGQEDTEAFF. In DNA form, the CDR3 reads TGCGCCAGCAGTGATTGGGGGCAAGAGGACACTGAAGCTTTCTTT.

The chain has TRBV5-1 and TRBJ2-1; TRBD2 aligns across 8 bases. The CDR3 consists of 15 residues. V lost 6 bases and J lost 7; bases outside the gene matches: 12. In germline, CDR1 is SGHRS, CDR2 YFSETQ. The CDR3 coding sequence is TGCGCCAGCACCTCCTCAAGCGGGAGCAATAATGAGCAGTTCTTC. Translation gives CASTSSSGSNNEQFF. The full variable domain, in which reference TRBV5-1 and TRBJ2-1 provide the parts outside the CDR3, is KAGVTQTPRYLIKTRGQQVTLSCSPISGHRSVSWYQQTPGQGLQFLFEYFSETQRNKGNFPGRFSGRQFSNSRSEMNVSTLELGDSALYLCASTSSSGSNNEQFFGPGTRLTVL.

The genes are TRBV27 and TRBJ2-7; TRBD2 agrees at 11 bases. This CDR3 has 15 amino acids. V lost 5 bases to trimming and J lost 6 bases; unmatched junction nucleotides: 9. Germline V gene sequence: CDR1 MNHEY, CDR2 SMNVEV (reference sequence). CDR3 sequence (DNA): TGTGCCAGCAGTGCAACGACTAGCGGGAATTCCGAGCAGTACTTC. It translates to CASSATTSGNSEQYF.

CDR3 loop: CSASRLAGVGEQYF. CDR3 DNA: TGCAGTGCTAGTAGGCTAGCGGGAGTGGGCGAGCAGTACTTC. The V and J genes are TRBV20-1 and TRBJ2-7, with 10 bases that match TRBD2. Germline values: CDR1 DFQATT, CDR2 SNEGSKA (reference sequence). The CDR3 is made up of 14 amino acids. Unmatched junction bases numbered 8, after V lost 3 bases and J lost 6 bases.

The sample holds one count of this clone. CDR3 sequence (DNA): TGTGCCAGCAGTGAATGGCGTACAGGGGTTACAGATACGCAGTATTTT. It specifies CASSEWRTGVTDTQYF. This chain connects TRBV25-1 to TRBJ2-3; 7 nucleotides match TRBD1. Germline V lookup: CDR1 MGHDK, CDR2 SYGVNS. Losses at the gene ends were 1 base for V and 3 bases for J; bases not matched to a gene: 7. The CDR3 is 16 amino acids.

This clone was counted only a few times. V usage is TRBV5-1 and J usage is TRBJ2-7; 9 bases line up with TRBD1. J gave up 3 bases and V 6 bases, and 7 bases lay outside the gene matches. Germline loops: CDR1 SGHRS, CDR2 YFSETQ. The CDR3 is 14 residues long. Here the CDR3 reads CASKFGQGLYEQYF. CDR3 coding DNA: TGCGCCAGCAAATTCGGACAGGGGCTCTACGAGCAGTACTTC.

DNA of the CDR3: TGCAGTGCTAGTGACTGGACTAGCGGGAGGTCCTACGAGCAGTACTTC. Its translation: CSASDWTSGRSYEQYF. The V gene is TRBV20-1, the J gene TRBJ2-7; 14 bases are a match to TRBD2. With V trimmed by 3 bases and J by 1 base, 5 bases remained unmatched. The CDR3 spans 16 residues. The germline gives CDR1 DFQATT, CDR2 SNEGSKA (reference sequence).

V usage is TRBV5-4 and J usage is TRBJ2-5; 12 bases agree with TRBD2. The J segment lost 0 bases and the V segment lost 4 bases, leaving 4 bases of the junction unmatched. Germline values: CDR1 SGHNT, CDR2 YYREEE (reference sequence). The CDR3 is 16 amino acids. The CDR3 region is CASSRLAGEDQETQYF. The CDR3 DNA reads as TGTGCCAGCAGCCGACTAGCGGGAGAAGACCAAGAGACCCAGTACTTC. The variable domain in full, completed from reference TRBV5-4 and TRBJ2-5, reads ETGVTQSPTHLIKTRGQQVTLRCSSQSGHNTVSWYQQALGQGPQFIFQYYREEENGRGNFPPRFSGLQFPNYSSELNVNALELDDSALYLCASSRLAGEDQETQYFGPGTRLLVL.

The chain combines TRBV27 with TRBJ2-1, with 15 bases matching TRBD2. Germline assignment: CDR1 MNHEY and CDR2 SMNVEV (reference sequence). Unmatched junction bases numbered 6, after V lost 8 bases and J lost 7 bases. This CDR3 has 15 amino acids. Here the CDR3 DNA reads TGTGCCAGCGCCCCCGGGACTAGCGGGAGGAATGAGCAGTTCTTC. It translates to CASAPGTSGRNEQFF.

This chain connects TRBV9 to TRBJ2-2, with TRBD2 identical over 7 bases. Trimming removed 2 bases from V and 1 base from J; junction bases left unmatched: 2. The CDR3 extends over 15 amino acids. Germline CDR1 is SGDLS and CDR2 is YYNGEE. The CDR3 DNA sequence: TGTGCCAGCAGCGTTACTAGCGTGAACACCGGGGAGCTGTTTTTT. This translates into CASSVTSVNTGELFF.

The chain combines TRBV28 with TRBJ2-1; 8 nucleotides agree with TRBD2. CDR3 length equals 15 residues. V trimming: 6 bases; J trimming: 10 bases; junction bases outside the gene matches: 14. The germline V gene encodes CDR1 MDHEN and CDR2 SYDVKM. As DNA, the CDR3 is TGTGCCAGCAGCTCAAATAGCGGGATTTCGGGAGAGCAGTTCTTC. Its protein is CASSSNSGISGEQFF.

V and J are TRBV19 and TRBJ2-5; TRBD1 aligns across 10 bases. The ends lost 11 bases at V and 5 bases at J; junction bases unmatched: 8. Per the germline V gene, CDR1 is LNHDA and CDR2 is SQIVND (reference sequence). The CDR3 sequence is 13 residues long. The CDR3 coding sequence is TGTGCCTGCTGGGACAGGGGAAAGGAGACCCAGTACTTC. Protein product: CACWDRGKETQYF.

V gene TRBV27 combines with J gene TRBJ1-2, with 8 bases matching TRBD1. The germline V gene encodes CDR1 MNHEY and CDR2 SMNVEV (reference sequence). The CDR3 length is 13 residues. V was clipped by 10 bases and J by 3 bases; unmatched bases: 7. CDR3 DNA: TGTGCCACCGGCCCGGGACAGGACTATGGCTACACCTTC. Translated, it gives CATGPGQDYGYTF.